Presented here are 21 T cell receptor beta chains from one specimen sequenced in a study of metastatic and nonmetastatic thyroid tumors. MiXCR reprocessed the PCR reads for TCRdb. The data contain approximately 82,000 clones, under 15% of them singletons. All patients reached thyroid surgery having received no treatment beforehand. Sequencing was carried out using tumor tissue. The receptors derive from a female donor with papillary thyroid cancer or a benign thyroid nodule (not recorded which). Some clones in this sample may be carry-over from other donors' samples.

About this clone: A much larger clone is a single base away; this may be a read error. The chain combines TRBV11-2 with TRBJ2-6; 7 bases are a match to TRBD1. Germline lookup yields CDR1 SGHAT and CDR2 FQNNGV. This CDR3 has 19 amino acids. The CDR3 coding sequence is TGTGCCAGCAGCCCGCAGTATACCAGACAGGGACCTGGGGACAACGTCCTGACTTTC. Its protein product is CASSPQYTRQGPGDNVLTF.

The table lists this clone with many counts. The V and J genes are TRBV3-1 and TRBJ2-7; TRBD2 aligns across 8 bases. CDR1 LGHDT and CDR2 YNNKEL come from the germline V gene (reference sequence). The V and J ends lost 4 bases and 9 bases, in that order; junction bases with no gene match: 5. The CDR3 runs to 12 residues. DNA for the CDR3: TGTGCCAGCAGCCTTGGGACTAGTCGGCAGTACTTC. Translation gives CASSLGTSRQYF.

This clone was recorded at least ten times. V and J are TRBV7-2 and TRBJ2-3; 8 nucleotides line up with TRBD1. This CDR3 region has 13 residues. Germline CDR1 is SGHTA and CDR2 is FQGNSA. With 5 bases clipped from V and 7 bases from J, the junction kept 5 bases outside the gene matches. CDR3 DNA sequence: TGTGCCAGCAGCCCGCTCAGGGGGCATACGCAGTATTTT. Amino acids: CASSPLRGHTQYF.

In its sample, this clone was seen a few times. A much bigger clone sits one base away, suggesting this may be a read error. The chain recombines TRBV19 with TRBJ1-1; 7 bases are shared with TRBD1. The germline V gene encodes CDR1 LNHDA and CDR2 SQIVND (reference sequence). This CDR3 is built from 14 residues. Trimming took 7 bases from V and 2 from J; bases not matched to a gene: 7. Here the CDR3 reads CASNGTALNTEAFF. DNA of the CDR3: TGTGCCAGTAACGGGACAGCACTTAACACTGAAGCTTTCTTT.

This clone was picked up many times. V and J are TRBV28 and TRBJ2-7, with a tentative D call TRBD1 (5 bases). Germline CDR1 is MDHEN and CDR2 is SYDVKM. The CDR3 is 13 residues long. Between the trimmed V and J ends, which lost 3 bases and 2 bases, there was a span of 8 bases. DNA for the CDR3: TGTGCCAGCAGTTTTCAGGGTGCCTACGAGCAGTACTTC. Encoded protein: CASSFQGAYEQYF.

This clone was detected a few times. A much larger clonotype is one base distant, so this may be a read error. Other nucleotide sequences in the sample specify the same CDR3. This chain connects TRBV9 to TRBJ2-3, with D perhaps matching TRBD2 (7 bases). With 0 bases removed from V and 2 bases from J, the gap between germline ends came to 13 bases. Germline-derived CDR1 and CDR2 are SGDLS and YYNGEE. The CDR3 length is 16 residues. The CDR3 reads CASSVAGGGPTDTQYF. CDR3 nucleotides: TGTGCCAGCAGCGTAGCTGGGGGGGGGCCCACAGATACGCAGTATTTT.

The genes are TRBV20-1 and TRBJ2-2; D call uncertain. The CDR3 loop spans 14 amino acids. Trimming removed 0 bases from V and 10 bases from J, with 15 bases in between. Germline lookup yields CDR1 DFQATT and CDR2 SNEGSKA (reference sequence). DNA of the CDR3: TGCAGTGCTAGAGATAGTACCCGGTCGGTGGAGCTGTTTTTT. It codes for CSARDSTRSVELFF.

Remarks on this clone: Mismatch with germline at one junction end may stem from a read error. In the same sample, other DNA sequences code for this CDR3. The J gene is TRBJ2-2, the V gene TRBV5-6; D is uncertain. Germline loops: CDR1 SGHDT, CDR2 YYEEEE. The CDR3 is 16 residues long. The CDR3 DNA is TGTGCCAGTAGCTTGAAGTGGGGTCAGGTTACCGGGGAGCTGTTTTTT. Protein product: CASSLKWGQVTGELFF.

This clone was counted a few times. This clone may be a read error of a much larger clone one base away. The chain recombines TRBV2 with TRBJ2-5; a possible D gene is TRBD2 (6 bases). Deletions cut 5 bases from V and 4 bases from J, with 17 bases between. The CDR3 is made up of 15 amino acids. CDR1 and CDR2 from the germline V gene are SNHLY and FYNNEI. The CDR3 is CASSSVTSFGETQYF. CDR3 DNA sequence: TGTGCCAGCAGTTCCGTGACTAGTTTTGGAGAGACCCAGTACTTC. Looking up the rest from reference TRBV2 and TRBJ2-5 gives the full variable domain: EPEVTQTPSHQVTQMGQEVILRCVPISNHLYFYWYRQILGQKVEFLVSFYNNEISEKSEIFDDQFSVERPDGSNFTLKIRSTKLEDSAMYFCASSSVTSFGETQYFGPGTRLLVL.

This chain joins TRBV11-3 and TRBJ2-7; 10 bases match TRBD1. The CDR3 has 16 residues. The J segment lost 4 bases and the V segment lost 5 bases, leaving 11 bases of the junction unmatched. The germline CDR1 and CDR2 sequences are SGHNT and YENEEA. In DNA form, the CDR3 reads TGTGCCAGCAGCGAGACAGGGGGCGCCGCCCCATACGAGCAGTACTTC. Translation gives CASSETGGAAPYEQYF.

This clone was counted many times. Other DNA sequences in this specimen translate into the identical CDR3. The CDR3 loop reads CASSQGRPKKAFF. The DNA for the CDR3 is TGTGCCAGCAGCCAAGGACGGCCAAAGAAAGCTTTCTTT. The gene calls are TRBV7-8 and TRBJ1-1; D gene uncertain. This CDR3 is built from 13 residues. V lost 5 bases, J lost 9 bases, and 16 bases lay in between. The germline CDR1 and CDR2 sequences are SGHVS and FQNEAQ.

This clone was detected many times. V is TRBV12-3 or TRBV12-4 and J is TRBJ1-2; 8 bases agree with TRBD1. This CDR3 spans 16 amino acids. V shed 6 bases and J 4 bases; nucleotides not matched to a gene: 13. CDR3 DNA sequence: TGTGCCAGCAGCCTAAGTCAGGGGGCAATTGGCTATGGCTACACCTTC. Translation gives CASSLSQGAIGYGYTF.

This clone was found a few times. The V and J genes are TRBV19 and TRBJ1-6; the match to TRBD1 covers 7 bases. CDR1 and CDR2 from the germline V gene are LNHDA and SQIVND (reference sequence). V trimming: 8 bases; J trimming: 7 bases; junction bases outside the gene matches: 8. The CDR3 runs to 14 residues. The CDR3 coding sequence is TGTGCCAGTTCTTTGACAGGGCAGAATTCACCCCTCCACTTT. Amino acid sequence: CASSLTGQNSPLHF.

This clone showed up many times. V usage is TRBV6-1 and J usage is TRBJ2-6, with TRBD1 identical over 8 bases. Germline V CDR1 and CDR2: MNHNS, SASEGT. The CDR3 length is 16 residues. V trimming: 6 bases; J trimming: 0 bases; junction bases outside the gene matches: 4. The CDR3 region is CASRRQGPSGANVLTF. The CDR3 DNA follows: TGTGCCAGCAGACGACAGGGGCCCTCTGGGGCCAACGTCCTGACTTTC.

The rearrangement links TRBV11-2 to TRBJ1-2; weak D call: TRBD1 (6 bases). Trimming cost V 6 bases and J 0 bases, with 11 bases left between them. The V gene's germline CDR1 is SGHAT and CDR2 FQNNGV. There are 14 residues in the CDR3. The CDR3 DNA reads as TGTGCCAGCAGTATCCAGGGGTCTAACTATGGCTACACCTTC. It is translated as CASSIQGSNYGYTF.

This clone was counted at least ten times. The chain recombines TRBV19 with TRBJ1-2; D possibly corresponds to TRBD1 (6 bases). V gave up 5 bases and J gave up 4 bases, with 14 bases separating them. The CDR3 has 14 residues. Looked up from germline, CDR1 is LNHDA and CDR2 is SQIVND (reference sequence). The CDR3 protein is CASSSWGRVYGYTF. The CDR3 region has the DNA TGTGCCAGTAGTTCATGGGGGCGCGTCTATGGCTACACCTTC.

There are many counts of this clone. The CDR3 sequence: CASSEGQGHTIYF. CDR3 sequence (DNA): TGCGCCAGCAGCGAGGGACAGGGCCACACCATATATTTT. The V and J genes are TRBV5-1 and TRBJ1-3; 9 nucleotides match TRBD1. The germline gives CDR1 SGHRS, CDR2 YFSETQ. CDR3 length: 13 residues. Trimming removed 4 bases from V and 8 bases from J; junction bases left unmatched: 4.

This chain links TRBV2 with TRBJ1-4; D possibly corresponds to TRBD1 (5 bases). This CDR3 has 13 residues. V was pared by 5 bases and J by 4 bases, with 8 bases between. Per germline, CDR1 SNHLY and CDR2 FYNNEI. DNA of the CDR3: TGTGCCAGCAGTATAGGGGTTAATGAAAAACTGTTTTTT. Translated, it gives CASSIGVNEKLFF.

This clone was counted many times. The V and J genes are TRBV24-1 and TRBJ2-6, with D possibly TRBD2 on 6 matching bases. The CDR3 spans 15 residues. Germline assignment: CDR1 KGHDR and CDR2 SFDVKD. With 5 bases removed from V and 2 bases from J, the gap between germline ends came to 9 bases. CDR3 sequence reads: CATSGDSPGANVLTF. CDR3 coding DNA: TGTGCCACCAGTGGGGACTCGCCTGGGGCCAACGTCCTGACTTTC.

About this clone: A much larger clone differs by one base, so this may be a read error. The chain has TRBV12-5 and TRBJ1-1, with unresolved D. Trimming took off 5 bases at V and 1 base at J, with 14 bases between the two ends. Germline CDR1 and CDR2: LGHNT and FRNRAP. This CDR3 spans 15 amino acids. CDR3 in amino acids: CASGLAVHSNTEAFF. The CDR3 DNA follows: TGTGCTAGTGGTCTGGCGGTACATTCGAACACTGAAGCTTTCTTT.

This clone was counted ten times or more. This rearrangement joins TRBV6-1 to TRBJ1-1; weak D call: TRBD1 (5 bases). CDR1 is MNHNS, CDR2 SASEGT, per germline. Trimming removed 6 bases at V and 2 bases at J, with 16 bases between. The CDR3 covers 15 residues. CDR3 protein: CASSPGRGTNTEAFF. The CDR3 bases are TGTGCCAGCAGCCCCGGGCGGGGGACTAACACTGAAGCTTTCTTT.